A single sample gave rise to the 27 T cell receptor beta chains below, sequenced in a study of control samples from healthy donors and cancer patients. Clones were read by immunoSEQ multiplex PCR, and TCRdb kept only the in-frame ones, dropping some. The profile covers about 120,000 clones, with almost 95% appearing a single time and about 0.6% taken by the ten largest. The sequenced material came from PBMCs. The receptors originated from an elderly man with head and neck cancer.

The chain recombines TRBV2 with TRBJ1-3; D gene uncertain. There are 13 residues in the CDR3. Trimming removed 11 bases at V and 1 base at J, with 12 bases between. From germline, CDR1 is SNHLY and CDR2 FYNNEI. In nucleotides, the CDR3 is TGTGCCCACAGCAGCGGGTCTGGAAACACCATATATTTT. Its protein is CAHSSGSGNTIYF.

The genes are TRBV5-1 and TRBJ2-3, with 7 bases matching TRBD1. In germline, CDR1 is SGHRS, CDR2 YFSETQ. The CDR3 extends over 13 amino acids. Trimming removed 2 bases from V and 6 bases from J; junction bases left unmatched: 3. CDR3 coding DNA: TGCGCCAGCAGCTTCCAGGGGGACGATACGCAGTATTTT. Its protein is CASSFQGDDTQYF.

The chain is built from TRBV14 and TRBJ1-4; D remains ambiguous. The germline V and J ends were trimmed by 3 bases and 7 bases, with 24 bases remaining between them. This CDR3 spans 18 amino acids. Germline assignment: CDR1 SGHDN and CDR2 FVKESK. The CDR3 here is CASSHLYPSRRIGEKLFF. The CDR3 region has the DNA TGTGCCAGCAGCCACTTATATCCGTCGAGGCGAATTGGTGAAAAACTGTTTTTT.

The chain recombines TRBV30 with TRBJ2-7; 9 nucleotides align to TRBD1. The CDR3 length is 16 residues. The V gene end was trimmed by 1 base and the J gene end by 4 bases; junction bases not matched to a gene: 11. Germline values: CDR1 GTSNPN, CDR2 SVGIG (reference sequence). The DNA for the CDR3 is TGTGCCTGGAGTGGAGCCGGGACAGGGAAAAGGTACGAGCAGTACTTC. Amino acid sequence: CAWSGAGTGKRYEQYF.

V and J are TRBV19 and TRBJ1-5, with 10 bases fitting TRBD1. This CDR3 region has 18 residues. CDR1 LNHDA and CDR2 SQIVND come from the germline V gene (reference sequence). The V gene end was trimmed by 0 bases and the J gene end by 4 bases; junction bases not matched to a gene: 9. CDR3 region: CASSIEASGQGRNQPQHF. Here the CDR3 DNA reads TGTGCCAGTAGTATAGAGGCTTCGGGACAGGGGAGAAATCAGCCCCAGCATTTT.

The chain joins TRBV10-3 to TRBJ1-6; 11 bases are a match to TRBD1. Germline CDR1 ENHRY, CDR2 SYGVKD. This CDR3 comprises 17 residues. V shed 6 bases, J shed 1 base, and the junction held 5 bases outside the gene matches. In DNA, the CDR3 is TGTGCCATCAGCTCGGGACAGGGGGGTTCCTATAATTCACCCCTCCACTTT. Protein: CAISSGQGGSYNSPLHF.

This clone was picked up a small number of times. CDR3 in DNA: TGCGCCAGCAGCCTTAAGGCGGGGACCTACAATGAGCAGTTCTTC. Its translation is CASSLKAGTYNEQFF. The gene calls are TRBV4-3 and TRBJ2-1; D is possibly TRBD2 (6 bases). This CDR3 region has 15 residues. V lost 4 bases, J lost 2 bases, and 12 bases lay in between. Germline assignment: CDR1 LGHNA and CDR2 YSLEER.

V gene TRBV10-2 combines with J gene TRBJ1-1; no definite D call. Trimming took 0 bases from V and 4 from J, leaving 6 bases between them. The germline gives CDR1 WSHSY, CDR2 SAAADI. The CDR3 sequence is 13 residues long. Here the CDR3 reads CASSESSLTEAFF. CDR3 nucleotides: TGCGCCAGCAGTGAGTCGAGTCTCACTGAAGCTTTCTTT.

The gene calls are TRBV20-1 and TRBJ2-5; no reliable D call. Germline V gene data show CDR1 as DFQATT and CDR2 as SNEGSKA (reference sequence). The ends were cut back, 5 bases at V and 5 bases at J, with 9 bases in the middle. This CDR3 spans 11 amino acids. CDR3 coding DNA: TGCAGTGCTGTCCAACGCGAGACCCAGTACTTC. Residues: CSAVQRETQYF.

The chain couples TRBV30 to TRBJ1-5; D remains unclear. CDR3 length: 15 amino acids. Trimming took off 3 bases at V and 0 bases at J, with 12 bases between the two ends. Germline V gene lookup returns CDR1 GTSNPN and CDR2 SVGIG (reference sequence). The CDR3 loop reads CAWSLGLDSNQPQHF. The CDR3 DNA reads TGTGCCTGGAGCCTGGGGTTGGATAGCAATCAGCCCCAGCATTTT.

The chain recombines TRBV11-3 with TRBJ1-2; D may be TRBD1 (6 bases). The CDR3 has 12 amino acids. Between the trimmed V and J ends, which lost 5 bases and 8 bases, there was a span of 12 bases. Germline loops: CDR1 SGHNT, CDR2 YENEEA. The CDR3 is CASSHGGRGYTF. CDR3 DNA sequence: TGTGCCAGCAGCCATGGGGGGCGAGGCTACACCTTC.

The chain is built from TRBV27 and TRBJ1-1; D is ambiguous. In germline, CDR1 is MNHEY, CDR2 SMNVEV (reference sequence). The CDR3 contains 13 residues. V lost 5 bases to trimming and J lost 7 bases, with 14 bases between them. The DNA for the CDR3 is TGTGCCAGCAGTCCGACGGGAGGCGTTGAAGCTTTCTTT. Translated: CASSPTGGVEAFF.

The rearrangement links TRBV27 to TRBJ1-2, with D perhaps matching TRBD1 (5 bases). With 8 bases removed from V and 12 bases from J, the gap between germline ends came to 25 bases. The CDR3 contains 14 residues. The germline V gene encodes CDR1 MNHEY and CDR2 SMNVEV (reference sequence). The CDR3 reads CASGETGDRFSDTF. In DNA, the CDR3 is TGTGCCAGCGGAGAAACAGGAGACCGGTTCTCGGACACCTTC.

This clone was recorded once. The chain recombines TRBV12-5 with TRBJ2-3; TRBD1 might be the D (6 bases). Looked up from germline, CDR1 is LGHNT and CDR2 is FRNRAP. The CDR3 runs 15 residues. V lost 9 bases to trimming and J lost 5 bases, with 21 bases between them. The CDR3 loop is CASALGTRDGDTQYF. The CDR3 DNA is TGTGCTAGCGCCTTGGGGACAAGGGACGGAGATACGCAGTATTTT.

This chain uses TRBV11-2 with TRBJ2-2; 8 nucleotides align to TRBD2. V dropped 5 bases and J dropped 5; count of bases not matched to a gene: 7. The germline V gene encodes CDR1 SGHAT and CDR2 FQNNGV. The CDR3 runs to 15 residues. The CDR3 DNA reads TGTGCCAGCAGCCCGAGGCGCGGGGGGACCGGGGAGCTGTTTTTT. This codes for CASSPRRGGTGELFF. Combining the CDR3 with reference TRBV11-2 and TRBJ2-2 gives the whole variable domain EAGVAQSPRYKIIEKRQSVAFWCNPISGHATLYWYQQILGQGPKLLIQFQNNGVVDDSQLPKDRFSAERLKGVDSTLKIQPAKLEDSAVYLCASSPRRGGTGELFFGEGSRLTVL.

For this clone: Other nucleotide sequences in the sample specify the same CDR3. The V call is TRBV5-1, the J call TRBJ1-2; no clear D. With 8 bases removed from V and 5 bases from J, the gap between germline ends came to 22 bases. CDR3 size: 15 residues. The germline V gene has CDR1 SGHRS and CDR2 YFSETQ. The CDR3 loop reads CASKRRWGEDYGYTF. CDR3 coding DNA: TGCGCCAGTAAGAGGCGTTGGGGTGAAGATTATGGCTACACCTTC.

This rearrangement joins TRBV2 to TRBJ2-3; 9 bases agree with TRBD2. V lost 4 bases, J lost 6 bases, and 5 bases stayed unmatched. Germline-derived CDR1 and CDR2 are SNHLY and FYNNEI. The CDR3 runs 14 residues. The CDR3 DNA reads TGTGCCAGCAGTGGGGCTAGCGGGACGGATACGCAGTATTTT. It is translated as CASSGASGTDTQYF.

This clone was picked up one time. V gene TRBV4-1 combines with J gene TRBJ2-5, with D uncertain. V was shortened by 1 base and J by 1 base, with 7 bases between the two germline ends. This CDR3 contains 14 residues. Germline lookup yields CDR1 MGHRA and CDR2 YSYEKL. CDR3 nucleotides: TGCGCCAGCAGCCAAGCCCTCTCCCAAGAGACCCAGTACTTC. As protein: CASSQALSQETQYF.

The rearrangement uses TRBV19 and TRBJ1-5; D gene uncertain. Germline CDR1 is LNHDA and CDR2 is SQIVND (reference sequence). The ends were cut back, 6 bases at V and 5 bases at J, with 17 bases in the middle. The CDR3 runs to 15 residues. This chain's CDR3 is CASSPRKDGYQPQHF. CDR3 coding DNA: TGTGCCAGTAGCCCCCGGAAGGACGGATATCAGCCCCAGCATTTT.

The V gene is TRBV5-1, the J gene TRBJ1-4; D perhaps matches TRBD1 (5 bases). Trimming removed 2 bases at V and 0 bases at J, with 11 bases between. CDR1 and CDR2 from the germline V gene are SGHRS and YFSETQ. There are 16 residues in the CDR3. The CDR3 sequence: CASSLRDYATNEKLFF. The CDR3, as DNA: TGCGCCAGCAGCTTAAGGGACTATGCAACTAATGAAAAACTGTTTTTT.

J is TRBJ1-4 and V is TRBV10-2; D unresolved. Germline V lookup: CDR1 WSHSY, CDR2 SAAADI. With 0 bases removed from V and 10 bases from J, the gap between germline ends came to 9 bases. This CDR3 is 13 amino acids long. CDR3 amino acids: CASSESYRGKLFF. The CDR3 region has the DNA TGCGCCAGCAGTGAGTCGTACCGTGGAAAACTGTTTTTT.

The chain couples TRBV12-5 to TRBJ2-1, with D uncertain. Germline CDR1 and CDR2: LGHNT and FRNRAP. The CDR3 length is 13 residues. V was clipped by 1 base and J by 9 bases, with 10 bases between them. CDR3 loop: CASGLGEWGEQFF. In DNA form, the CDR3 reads TGTGCTAGTGGTTTGGGAGAGTGGGGTGAGCAGTTCTTC. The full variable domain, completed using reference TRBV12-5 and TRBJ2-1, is DARVTQTPRHKVTEMGQEVTMRCQPILGHNTVFWYRQTMMQGLELLAYFRNRAPLDDSGMPKDRFSAEMPDATLATLKIQPSEPRDSAVYFCASGLGEWGEQFFGPGTRLTVL.

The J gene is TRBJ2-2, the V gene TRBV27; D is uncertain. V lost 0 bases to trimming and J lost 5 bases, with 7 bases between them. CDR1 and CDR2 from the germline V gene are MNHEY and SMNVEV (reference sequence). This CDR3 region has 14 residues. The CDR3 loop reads CASSLSVVTGELFF. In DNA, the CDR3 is TGTGCCAGCAGTTTATCGGTGGTTACCGGGGAGCTGTTTTTT.

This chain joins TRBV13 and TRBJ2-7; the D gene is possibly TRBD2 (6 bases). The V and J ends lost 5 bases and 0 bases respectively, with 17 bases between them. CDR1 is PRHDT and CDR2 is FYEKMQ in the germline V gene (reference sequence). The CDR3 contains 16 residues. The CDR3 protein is CASSIRVGGSSYEQYF. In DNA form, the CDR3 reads TGTGCCAGCAGCATCCGAGTGGGGGGAAGCTCCTACGAGCAGTACTTC. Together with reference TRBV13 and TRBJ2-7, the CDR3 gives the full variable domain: AAGVIQSPRHLIKEKRETATLKCYPIPRHDTVYWYQQGPGQDPQFLISFYEKMQSDKGSIPDRFSAQQFSDYHSELNMSSLELGDSALYFCASSIRVGGSSYEQYFGPGTRLTVT.

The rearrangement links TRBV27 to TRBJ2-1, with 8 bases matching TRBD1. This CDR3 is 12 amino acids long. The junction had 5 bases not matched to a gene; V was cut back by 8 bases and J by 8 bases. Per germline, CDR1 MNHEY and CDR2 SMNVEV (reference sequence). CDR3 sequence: CASSGQGHEQFF. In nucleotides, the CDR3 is TGTGCCAGCTCCGGACAGGGTCATGAGCAGTTCTTC.

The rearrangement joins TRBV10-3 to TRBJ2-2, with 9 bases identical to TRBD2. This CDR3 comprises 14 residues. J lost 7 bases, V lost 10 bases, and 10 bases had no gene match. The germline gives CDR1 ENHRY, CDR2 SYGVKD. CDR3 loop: CASSLGLAGGELFF. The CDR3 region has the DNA TGTGCCAGCTCCCTGGGACTAGCAGGCGGGGAGCTGTTTTTT.

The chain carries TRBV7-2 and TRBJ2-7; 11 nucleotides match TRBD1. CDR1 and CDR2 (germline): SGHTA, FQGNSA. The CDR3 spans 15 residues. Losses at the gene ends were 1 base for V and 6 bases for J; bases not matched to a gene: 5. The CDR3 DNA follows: TGTGCCAGCAGCTTAGGGGGGACAGGGGGACCCGAGCAGTACTTC. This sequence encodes CASSLGGTGGPEQYF.